Described below is a single T cell receptor (beta chain) sequence and its context. This entry is derived from a study of blood T cell repertoires in COVID-19. Study details: COVID-19 samples collected from the United States, Italy and Spain covered acute and convalescent phases. T cells, B-cell-depleted T cells, or PBMCs supplied cDNA or gDNA.

The CDR3 loop spans 13 amino acids. V dropped 4 bases and J dropped 2 bases, with 12 bases sitting between them. Germline CDR1 is SQVTM and CDR2 is ANQGSEA. Repertoires were generated with immunoSEQ multiplex PCR, while TCRdb's copy carries only in-frame clones and drops some. The sample shows 180,000 or so clones, approximately 80% of them seen only once. Specimen: peripheral blood. The chain has TRBV29-1 and TRBJ2-7, with a tentative D call TRBD2 (7 bases). The TCR comes from a man in his forties or fifties who had recovered from COVID-19. CDR3 bases: TGCAGCGTTGGGGGGGGCCCAACCTACGAGCAGTACTTC. It specifies CSVGGGPTYEQYF.